Shown below are 3 T cell receptor beta chains from a single sample sequenced in a study of CD8+ T cells in alopecia areata. RNA extraction was followed by reverse transcription into cDNA, which acted as the sequencing template. The method was immunoSEQ multiplex PCR; TCRdb's version includes in-frame clones alone and lacks a portion of them. The sample holds a few hundred thousand clones, less than 80% seen once. Material: CD4+ T cells sorted from blood, obtained at week 0. The origin of the receptors is a human donor with alopecia areata.

V usage is TRBV30 and J usage is TRBJ1-2; a possible D gene is TRBD1 (5 bases). CDR1 and CDR2 (germline): GTSNPN, SVGIG (reference sequence). CDR3 size: 13 residues. The V and J ends lost 2 bases and 8 bases respectively, with 15 bases between them. The CDR3 region has the DNA TGTGCCTGGAGTAGTAAGGGGACGGGAGGCTACACCTTC. It translates to CAWSSKGTGGYTF. The variable domain in full, completed from reference TRBV30 and TRBJ1-2, reads SQTIHQWPATLVQPVGSPLSLECTVEGTSNPNLYWYRQAAGRGLQLLFYSVGIGQISSEVPQNLSASRPQDRQFILSSKKLLLSDSGFYLCAWSSKGTGGYTFGSGTRLTVV.

In its sample, this clone was seen a few times. The chain combines TRBV4-1 with TRBJ2-2; 10 bases map to TRBD2. Germline V lookup: CDR1 MGHRA, CDR2 YSYEKL. After removal of 1 base from V and 0 bases from J, the junction contained 5 bases not matched to a gene. CDR3 length: 18 amino acids. The CDR3 region is CASSQVLAGATNTGELFF. The CDR3 DNA is TGCGCCAGCAGCCAAGTCCTAGCGGGGGCTACGAACACCGGGGAGCTGTTTTTT.

The CDR3 loop is CASSLDPRGGGAGELFF. In DNA form, the CDR3 reads TGTGCCAGCAGCTTAGATCCCCGGGGCGGGGGTGCCGGGGAGCTGTTTTTT. The chain links TRBV7-2 to TRBJ2-2; 7 bases align to TRBD2. The CDR3 totals 17 residues. J lost 6 bases, V lost 1 base, and 11 bases had no gene match. Germline lookup yields CDR1 SGHTA and CDR2 FQGNSA.